This TCR beta chain was captured by sequencing in a study of low-dose radiotherapy and immunotherapy resistance in tumors. Background on the study: The patients were given nivolumab 240 mg every two weeks and ipilimumab 1 mg/kg every six weeks, through an intravenous route. Every two weeks, the protocol called for intravenous cyclophosphamide at 200 mg/m2. It was given one day before each radiation and immunotherapy administration.

Covering alpha and beta chains, TRAV- and TRBV-specific primers were used for the first-strand cDNA. Amplification, which lasted around 22 PCR cycles, used a constant-region primer and V-primer adapter to amplify TCRs. TCRdb reanalysed the reads using MiXCR and keeps one entry per CDR3 protein. The sample includes just over 90,000 distinct CDR3 sequences, less than 25% of them seen just once. Time point: after trial treatment. Treatment in this sample: LDRT plus nivolumab, ipilimumab, low-dose cyclophosphamide and aspirin (RACIN trial). Eligibility required advanced solid tumors lacking tumor-infiltrating lymphocytes. Germline V CDR1 and CDR2: SGHTA, FQGNSA. This CDR3 spans 17 amino acids. J gave up 0 bases and V 1 base, and 5 bases lay outside the gene matches. There are many counts of this clonotype.

Sample: PBMCs, taken after low-dose radiotherapy plus immunotherapy. The chain has TRBV7-2 and TRBJ2-2; TRBD1 agrees at 7 bases. The receptor's source is a female donor with ovarian cancer. The CDR3 reads CASSLVTGLANTGELFF. CDR3 sequence (DNA): TGTGCCAGCAGCTTAGTGACAGGGCTCGCGAACACCGGGGAGCTGTTTTTT.